The rows below give T cell receptor beta chains drawn from one sample of a study of T-cell memory formation after mild COVID-19. TCRdb analysed the 5' RACE reads with MiXCR anew, one entry per CDR3 protein. The sample lists 350,000 to 500,000 distinct CDR3 sequences; approximately 19% were seen once. Material for sequencing was PBMCs or a T cell subset sorted from them (not recorded which). The receptors were gathered from a man younger than 35 who had mild COVID-19 (a few samples of this study predate the infection). Cell type and time point are not known. Both conserved end residues are part of each CDR3. D genes are given only for firm matches. Size is stated for part of the rows, as once, few or many counts, or as a class when the clone is expanded.

TRBV5-6,TRBJ2-4,TRBD2,many,14,TGTGCCAGCAGCCCTCGGGGAGGGACCCCCATTCAGTACTTC,CASSPRGGTPIQYF
TRBV10-3,TRBJ1-6,.,.,14,TGTGCCATCAGTGACAGGGCAGGCAATTCACCCCTCCACTTT,CAISDRAGNSPLHF
TRBV7-2,TRBJ1-6,TRBD1,few,16,TGTGCCAGCAGCCCCTACTCGACAGGGAATAATTCACCCCTCCACTTT,CASSPYSTGNNSPLHF
TRBV7-9,TRBJ1-4,.,.,15,TGTGCCAGCAGCCCCCCCGGCGGGAGCCCGGGGAAACTGTTTTTT,CASSPPGGSPGKLFF
TRBV4-2,TRBJ1-5,.,few,15,TGTGCCAGCAGCCAAGATAACCAGCAGCGACAGCCCCAGCATTTT,CASSQDNQQRQPQHF
TRBV7-6,TRBJ2-5,.,few,12,TGTGCCAGCAGCCAGGTTTTGGAGACCCAGTACTTC,CASSQVLETQYF
TRBV24-1,TRBJ2-5,.,few,13,TGTGCCACCAGTGATGGGCCCCAAGAGACCCAGTACTTC,CATSDGPQETQYF
TRBV6-2/TRBV6-3,TRBJ2-1,.,many,15,TGTGCCAGCATCCCCCAGGGCCTCTCCTACAATGAGCAGTTCTTC,CASIPQGLSYNEQFF
TRBV5-1,TRBJ2-1,.,.,16,TGCGCCAGCAGCTTGGTGAATCCGAGCTCCTACAATGAGCAGTTCTTC,CASSLVNPSSYNEQFF
TRBV6-6,TRBJ2-3,TRBD2,.,15,TGTGCCAGCAATGGGGCGGGGGGGCCCAAAGATACGCAGTATTTT,CASNGAGGPKDTQYF
TRBV25-1,TRBJ1-2,TRBD1,.,13,TGTGCCAGCAGTGAGCTAGGGGACAGCGGCTACACCTTC,CASSELGDSGYTF
TRBV12-3/TRBV12-4,TRBJ2-7,.,once,15,TGTGCCAGCAGTTTAAGCGGTCATAGCTCCTACGAGCAGTACTTC,CASSLSGHSSYEQYF
TRBV9,TRBJ2-2,.,few,13,TGTGCCAGCAGCGAGGGACCCACCGGGGAGCTGTTTTTT,CASSEGPTGELFF
TRBV7-7,TRBJ2-3,.,.,13,TGTGCCAGCAGCTCCTACGGAACAGATACGCAGTATTTT,CASSSYGTDTQYF
TRBV12-3/TRBV12-4,TRBJ2-3,TRBD1,few,13,TGTGCCAGCAGTACCGACAGGGCCGATACGCAGTATTTT,CASSTDRADTQYF
TRBV20-1,TRBJ1-2,.,.,13,TGCAGTGCTAGGCCCAGATTCGACTATGGCTACACCTTC,CSARPRFDYGYTF
TRBV20-1,TRBJ2-7,.,few,15,TGCAGTGTCCAGGCGGGGGCCCTGGGGTCCTACGAGCAGTACTTC,CSVQAGALGSYEQYF
TRBV10-3,TRBJ1-2,.,.,14,TGTGCCATCAGTGACCGTCAGACCAACTATGGCTACACCTTC,CAISDRQTNYGYTF
TRBV7-9,TRBJ2-7,.,many,14,TGTGCCAGCAGCTTAGCGGGGGCGACCTACGAGCAGTACTTC,CASSLAGATYEQYF
TRBV7-2,TRBJ2-5,.,.,13,TGTGCCAGCAGCTCGAACAAGGGGGAGACCCAGTACTTC,CASSSNKGETQYF
TRBV7-2,TRBJ2-2,.,.,14,TGTGCCAGCAGCCCCGTGGGCGGCACCGGGGAGCTGTTTTTT,CASSPVGGTGELFF
TRBV12-3/TRBV12-4,TRBJ1-2,.,.,13,TGTGCCAGCAGTCACAGGGTCCAGAGAACGAACACCTTC,CASSHRVQRTNTF
TRBV6-5,TRBJ2-2,TRBD1,.,17,TGTGCCAGCAGTCCGCGAGGTACAGGGGGCCTCACCGGGGAGCTGTTTTTT,CASSPRGTGGLTGELFF
TRBV28,TRBJ2-2,.,few,15,TGTGCCAGCAGTTCGGCAGGAGCGAACACCGGGGAGCTGTTTTTT,CASSSAGANTGELFF